This T cell receptor (beta chain) was recorded in a study of CD8 T cells in Susac syndrome. RNA was extracted with the RNeasy kit, and a quantity of 0.5 to 1 ug was reverse transcribed using random hexamers. Amplification of the TCR beta CDR3 was carried out by immunoSEQ multiplex PCR, which spanned a total of 54 Vbeta and 13 Jbeta segments. One entry per CDR3 protein, called by TCRdb with MiXCR from the immunoSEQ multiplex PCR reads. The sample contains 90,000 to 150,000 distinct CDR3 sequences, 90% to 95% of which appear only once. Deletions cut 1 base from V and 7 bases from J, with 7 bases between. The CDR3 totals 11 residues. Germline V gives CDR1 GTSNPN, CDR2 SVGIG (reference sequence).

Sequenced sample: CD4+ T cells from PBMCs. This receptor was obtained from a human donor with multiple sclerosis. The rearrangement joins TRBV30 to TRBJ1-1; no clear D. CDR3 nucleotide sequence: TGTGCCTGGAGTGATGGGGTTGAAGCTTTCTTT. The encoded protein is CAWSDGVEAFF.